This T cell receptor (beta chain) was recorded in a study of a mutant IDH1 vaccine in newly diagnosed glioma. At the level of the study: Most patients had radiochemotherapy with temozolomide before enrollment; others had one alone.

In the case of this clone: As yet, its antigen is unknown.

The V gene end was trimmed by 4 bases and the J gene end by 6 bases; junction bases not matched to a gene: 8. The V gene's germline CDR1 is SGHTA and CDR2 FQGNSA. The CDR3 consists of 14 residues. This sample's time point: week 35, safety follow-up. Vaccinated patients received 300 ug of mutant IDH1 20-mer peptide per dose, with topical imiquimod. Eight vaccine doses were administered to patients at weeks 1, 3, 5, 7, 11, 15, 19 and 23. Clones were read by immunoSEQ multiplex PCR, and TCRdb kept only the in-frame ones, dropping some. The repertoire includes 35,000 to 50,000 clones, 83% of them detected once, and 4.5% to 5.5% sits in the top ten.

This specimen consisted of PBMCs, obtained from a glioma patient whose treatment included an IDH1 peptide vaccine. The sequence came from a woman aged 50 to 60 with glioma. The rearrangement joins TRBV7-2 to TRBJ2-7; 8 nucleotides line up with TRBD1. The CDR3 loop reads CASSSRSDRAEQYF. The CDR3 DNA reads TGTGCCAGCAGCTCCCGGTCGGACAGGGCCGAGCAGTACTTC.